The 20 T cell receptor beta chains below all came from one sample that was sequenced in a study of blood T cell repertoires in COVID-19. The table came from immunoSEQ multiplex PCR; TCRdb's copy has only in-frame clones and leaves some out. The top ten clones hold roughly 28% of a sample with 75,000 or so clones, approximately 88% of them seen once. The sequenced sample was peripheral blood. The receptors derive from a man aged 45-60 years with acute or convalescent COVID-19.

The chain combines TRBV5-1 with TRBJ2-5; tentatively, D is TRBD2 (6 bases). Trimming took off 4 bases at V and 4 bases at J, with 17 bases between the two ends. This CDR3 has 15 residues. Germline loops: CDR1 SGHRS, CDR2 YFSETQ. The CDR3 DNA is TGCGCCAGCAGCAAGTTGGACGGGGGTCTAGAGACCCAGTACTTC. Protein: CASSKLDGGLETQYF.

The rearrangement uses TRBV12-5 and TRBJ1-5; D uncertain. Germline CDR1 is LGHNT and CDR2 is FRNRAP. V lost 0 bases, J lost 9 bases, and 6 bases lay in between. The CDR3 is 12 amino acids. CDR3 sequence reads: CASGLVRRPQHF. Here the CDR3 DNA reads TGTGCTAGTGGTTTGGTACGTAGGCCCCAGCATTTT.

This clone has only a few counts. V usage is TRBV19 and J usage is TRBJ2-3, with 7 nucleotides matching TRBD1. V shed 6 bases, J shed 7 bases, and the junction held 16 bases outside the gene matches. The germline V gene has CDR1 LNHDA and CDR2 SQIVND (reference sequence). CDR3 length: 16 amino acids. CDR3 in amino acids: CASRIQGTAVDYTQYF. The CDR3 nucleotides are TGTGCCAGTAGGATACAAGGGACAGCCGTCGACTATACGCAGTATTTT. Using reference TRBV19 and TRBJ2-3 for the parts outside the CDR3, the full variable domain is DGGITQSPKYLFRKEGQNVTLSCEQNLNHDAMYWYRQDPGQGLRLIYYSQIVNDFQKGDIAEGYSVSREKKESFPLTVTSAQKNPTAFYLCASRIQGTAVDYTQYFGPGTRLTVL.

This chain links TRBV19 with TRBJ1-3; D unclear. The V and J ends lost 3 bases and 0 bases respectively, with 9 bases between them. The CDR3 runs 15 residues. Germline CDR1 is LNHDA and CDR2 is SQIVND (reference sequence). In DNA, the CDR3 is TGTGCCAGTAGTATCTCCGAGGTCTCTGGAAACACCATATATTTT. It specifies CASSISEVSGNTIYF.

The J gene is TRBJ2-1, the V gene TRBV12-3 or TRBV12-4; D unresolved. The CDR3 runs 11 residues. The V and J ends lost 6 bases and 7 bases respectively, with 7 bases between them. The CDR3 here is CASRIENEQFF. CDR3 in DNA: TGTGCCAGCAGGATAGAAAATGAGCAGTTCTTC.

The CDR3 loop reads CASSQDLAVNTEAFF. DNA for the CDR3: TGCGCCAGCAGCCAAGATCTTGCAGTAAACACTGAAGCTTTCTTT. The V and J genes are TRBV4-1 and TRBJ1-1; D is unclear. Per germline, CDR1 MGHRA and CDR2 YSYEKL. This CDR3 is built from 15 residues. V was clipped by 0 bases and J by 2 bases, with 10 bases between them.

The chain employs TRBV2 and TRBJ2-7; 10 bases are shared with TRBD2. The V gene's germline CDR1 is SNHLY and CDR2 FYNNEI. The CDR3 spans 17 residues. V was clipped by 6 bases and J by 3 bases; unmatched bases: 14. The CDR3 DNA reads as TGTGCCAGCAGGGACCCGTACACAGCGGGGGGGGGCTACGAGCAGTACTTC. It encodes CASRDPYTAGGGYEQYF.

The rearrangement uses TRBV6-5 and TRBJ1-5; the match to TRBD1 covers 7 bases. There are 14 residues in the CDR3. Germline values: CDR1 MNHEY, CDR2 SVGAGI. V lost 6 bases, J lost 0 bases, and 2 bases stayed unmatched. As DNA, the CDR3 is TGTGCCAGCAGGCCAGGGGGTAGCAATCAGCCCCAGCATTTT. Its protein product is CASRPGGSNQPQHF.

This chain links TRBV10-3 with TRBJ2-3; a possible D gene is TRBD1 (6 bases). Trimming stripped 2 bases from V and 2 bases from J, with 14 bases between. Germline CDR1 and CDR2: ENHRY and SYGVKD. The length of the CDR3 is 16 residues. The CDR3 protein is CAISERDIRTTDTQYF. The CDR3, as DNA: TGTGCCATCAGTGAGCGGGACATTCGGACCACAGATACGCAGTATTTT.

Only one count was recorded for this clone. The rearrangement uses TRBV7-2 and TRBJ1-2; D not resolved. The CDR3 has 14 residues. CDR1 is SGHTA and CDR2 is FQGNSA in the germline V gene. Trimming removed 5 bases from V and 4 bases from J, with 14 bases in between. CDR3 sequence reads: CASSPPGSFYGYTF. The DNA for the CDR3 is TGTGCCAGCAGCCCCCCGGGGTCTTTCTATGGCTACACCTTC.

V gene TRBV28 combines with J gene TRBJ1-5, with a tentative D call TRBD1 (6 bases). Germline V CDR1 and CDR2: MDHEN, SYDVKM. The CDR3 loop spans 18 amino acids. Trimming stripped 6 bases from V and 0 bases from J, with 21 bases between. The CDR3 is CASSTGTNIRNSNQPQHF. The CDR3 nucleotides read TGTGCCAGCAGCACCGGGACAAATATACGAAATAGCAATCAGCCCCAGCATTTT.

CDR3 loop: CASGQGFRYEQYF. DNA of the CDR3: TGTGCCAGCGGACAGGGTTTTCGGTACGAGCAGTACTTC. This chain uses TRBV12-3 or TRBV12-4 with TRBJ2-7, with 8 bases fitting TRBD1. Unmatched junction bases numbered 7, after V lost 8 bases and J lost 4 bases. The CDR3 spans 13 residues.

This clone showed up just a few times. The chain combines TRBV28 with TRBJ1-6, with 10 bases aligning to TRBD1. CDR1 and CDR2 from the germline V gene are MDHEN and SYDVKM. CDR3 length equals 20 residues. V lost 7 bases and J lost 0; bases outside the gene matches: 15. As DNA, the CDR3 is TGTGCCAGCACCCGACCGGGACAGGGGACGTGGGGCTCCTATAATTCACCCCTCCACTTT. Translated, it gives CASTRPGQGTWGSYNSPLHF.

The chain combines TRBV21-1 with TRBJ1-5; the D call in the table, TRBD1, was not verified against the DNA. TRBV21-1 is designated a pseudogene. This CDR3 has 20 residues. The CDR3 loop is CASSKAGDRVVRCDSQPQHF. The CDR3 DNA reads as TGTGCCAGCAGCAAAGCCGGGGACAGGGTTGTAAGATGTGATAGTCAGCCCCAGCATTTT.

Here the CDR3 DNA reads TGCGCCAGCAGCTCGGGGGCTAGCGGGGGTCCGGACAATGAGCAGTTCTTC. Encoded protein: CASSSGASGGPDNEQFF. The chain uses TRBV5-1 and TRBJ2-1; TRBD2 matches at 10 bases. Germline CDR1 SGHRS, CDR2 YFSETQ. The CDR3 loop spans 17 amino acids. V lost 3 bases to trimming and J lost 5 bases; unmatched junction nucleotides: 11.

Note on this clone: Other DNA sequences in the sample encode the same CDR3. V gene TRBV5-5 combines with J gene TRBJ2-7, with D maybe TRBD1 (6 bases). CDR3 length: 15 amino acids. Germline V CDR1 and CDR2: SGHKS, YYEKEE (reference sequence). V lost 4 bases, J lost 2 bases, and 16 bases lay in between. The CDR3 reads CASSQISDRTYEQYF. The CDR3 DNA is TGTGCCAGCAGCCAGATATCGGACAGAACCTACGAGCAGTACTTC.

This chain uses TRBV7-6 with TRBJ2-7; weak D call: TRBD1 (6 bases). Trimming shortened V by 5 bases and J by 3 bases, and 14 bases separated the two germline ends. CDR1 SGHVS and CDR2 FNYEAQ come from the germline V gene. The CDR3 consists of 14 residues. The CDR3 loop reads CASSTRGRNYEQYF. The CDR3 nucleotides read TGTGCCAGCAGCACCAGGGGACGGAACTACGAGCAGTACTTC.

The gene calls are TRBV10-3 and TRBJ2-5, with 7 nucleotides matching TRBD1. The CDR3 runs 15 residues. V shed 6 bases and J 0 bases; nucleotides not matched to a gene: 7. CDR1 and CDR2 (germline): ENHRY, SYGVKD. CDR3 amino acids: CAISGTVRDQETQYF. The CDR3 DNA follows: TGTGCCATCAGCGGGACAGTGAGGGACCAAGAGACCCAGTACTTC.

J is TRBJ1-1 and V is TRBV5-1, with 8 bases identical to TRBD1. This CDR3 is built from 14 residues. CDR1 is SGHRS, CDR2 YFSETQ, per germline. V was clipped by 2 bases and J by 4 bases; unmatched bases: 4. The DNA of the CDR3 is TGCGCCAGCAGCTTATCTACAGGGGGCACTGAAGCTTTCTTT. It yields the protein CASSLSTGGTEAFF.

The V and J genes are TRBV6-5 and TRBJ2-2, with 8 bases identical to TRBD1. The CDR3 is 15 amino acids. Germline V gene lookup returns CDR1 MNHEY and CDR2 SVGAGI. V was pared by 7 bases and J by 3 bases, with 7 bases of the junction left unmatched. The CDR3, as DNA: TGTGCCAGCACTCTACAGACAGGGGACACCGGGGAGCTGTTTTTT. Translated: CASTLQTGDTGELFF.